These T cell receptor beta chains were read from a single sample in a study of blood T cell repertoires in COVID-19. Some clones are missing from TCRdb's copy, which holds only in-frame ones; the method was immunoSEQ multiplex PCR. The profile covers a few hundred thousand clones, with around 86% appearing a single time and about 7.6% taken by the ten largest. Sequenced input: peripheral blood. Receptors were obtained from a woman in her 70s with active or convalescent COVID-19. CDR3s leave out the opening cysteine and the closing phenylalanine or tryptophan.

V: TRBV19; CDR3: ASSIDSTYRDIGNEQY
V: TRBV28; CDR3: ASRPFGRAGTGELF
V: TRBV18; CDR3: ASSPSSGNNEQF
V: TRBV12-3/TRBV12-4; CDR3: ASRTGSNQPQH
V: TRBV12-5; CDR3: ASGLGDFSGNEQF
V: TRBV6-6; CDR3: ASRYLPRQGRYEQY
V: TRBV15; CDR3: ATSSGYGYT
V: TRBV29-1; CDR3: SVEGANTEAF
V: TRBV5-1; CDR3: ASSLDAGGGTEAF
V: TRBV24-1; CDR3: ATNSGISGANVLT
V: TRBV12-3/TRBV12-4; CDR3: ASSLDRNYGYT
V: TRBV24-1; CDR3: ATSQPGHLNNEQF
V: TRBV15; CDR3: ATSRAQLSYT
V: TRBV7-9; CDR3: ASSLGVGGYEKLF
V: TRBV13; CDR3: ASSTRVLWDTIY
V: TRBV4-3; CDR3: ASSLQGAGELF
V: TRBV24-1; CDR3: ATSDFGGGGGYT
V: TRBV14; CDR3: ASGTALNTEAF
V: TRBV9; CDR3: ASSVERGTEAF
V: TRBV3-1/TRBV3-2; CDR3: ASSLAGRPGELF
V: TRBV11-3; CDR3: ASSLDADHTGELF
V: TRBV4-2; CDR3: ASSPGQGGSPLH